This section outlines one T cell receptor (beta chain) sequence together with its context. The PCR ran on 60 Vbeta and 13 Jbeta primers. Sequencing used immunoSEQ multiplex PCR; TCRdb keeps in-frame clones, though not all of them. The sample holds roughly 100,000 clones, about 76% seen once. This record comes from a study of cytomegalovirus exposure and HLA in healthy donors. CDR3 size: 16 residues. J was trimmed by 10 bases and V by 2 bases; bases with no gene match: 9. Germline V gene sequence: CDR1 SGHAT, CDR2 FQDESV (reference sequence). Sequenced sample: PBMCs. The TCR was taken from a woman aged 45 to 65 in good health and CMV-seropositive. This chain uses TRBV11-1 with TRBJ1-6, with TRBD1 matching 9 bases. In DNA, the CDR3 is TGTGCCAGCAGCTTAATCTCGGGACAGGGAAAGTCACCCCTCCACTTT. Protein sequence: CASSLISGQGKSPLHF.